The clone carrying this TCR beta chain has only a few counts. The antigen is not known. This CDR3 is 12 amino acids long. V lost 2 bases and J lost 6, with 7 bases in between. Germline V CDR1 and CDR2: MNHEY, SMNVEV (reference sequence). Time point in this sample: longitudinal time-point 1 (baseline). The unsorted libraries had their origin in 2 million PBMCs stored at -80 C. This entry belongs to a study of neurological immune-mediated disorders. By 5'RACE with 10-nucleotide random UMIs, the cDNA was made. The output of every sequencing run, over 160 million TCR-beta sequences, came from 15-18 subjects. TCRdb re-called the 5' RACE reads through MiXCR, storing one row per CDR3 protein. Of some 54,000 distinct CDR3 sequences in the sample, approximately 12% were seen once. Whole-study findings and limits: Multiple sclerosis patients had less TCR clonal expansion than even healthy controls, unlike HTLV-1-associated myelopathy.

The source is a male donor with HTLV-1-associated myelopathy (HAM/TSP). The material sequenced was PBMCs. The chain is built from TRBV27 and TRBJ2-5, with a tentative D call TRBD1 (6 bases). CDR3 bases: TGTGCCAGCAGTTTACAGGGGAAGACCCAGTACTTC. Its protein is CASSLQGKTQYF.